These 29 T cell receptor beta chains originate from one sample sequenced in a study of graft-versus-host responses after intestinal transplantation. TCRdb's table, derived via immunoSEQ multiplex PCR, lists solely in-frame clones and lacks some. The table has about 100,000 clones, roughly 90% seen once. The sequencing here drew on PBMCs, taken 450 to 480 days after intestinal transplant. The receptors stem from a human patient who received an intestinal transplant, so some T cells may come from the graft donor.

The chain links TRBV5-5 to TRBJ1-2, with unresolved D. The CDR3 sequence is 13 residues long. V was pared by 7 bases and J by 5 bases, with 15 bases between. Germline V gene lookup returns CDR1 SGHKS and CDR2 YYEKEE (reference sequence). In DNA, the CDR3 is TGTGCCAGCTCCCCCGGGATTTCTTATGGCTACACCTTC. Residues: CASSPGISYGYTF.

Concerning this clone: The same CDR3 can be traced to other DNA sequences in this sample. The rearrangement uses TRBV5-1 and TRBJ1-1; no clear D gene. The V gene's germline CDR1 is SGHRS and CDR2 YFSETQ. This CDR3 has 13 residues. V lost 4 bases and J lost 2, with 9 bases in between. CDR3 nucleotides: TGCGCCAGCAGCCCGACCGCCAACACTGAAGCTTTCTTT. It yields the protein CASSPTANTEAFF.

CDR3 nucleotide sequence: TGTGCCAGCTCACCTTACCGGACCGGTGATCGGATACAGCCCCAGCATTTT. Amino acid sequence: CASSPYRTGDRIQPQHF. The chain couples TRBV18 to TRBJ1-5; D remains ambiguous. The CDR3 is 17 residues long. Trimming cost V 3 bases and J 7 bases, with 22 bases left between them. The germline gives CDR1 KGHSH, CDR2 LQKENI.

CDR3 sequence reads: CASSLDLLAGVTEAFF. The CDR3 DNA reads as TGTGCCAGCAGCTTAGATCTTCTGGCAGGGGTAACTGAAGCTTTCTTT. The chain uses TRBV11-2 and TRBJ1-1, with D perhaps TRBD1 (6 bases). CDR1 is SGHAT, CDR2 FQNNGV, per germline. Trimming cost V 0 bases and J 5 bases, with 16 bases left between them. CDR3 length: 16 amino acids.

The chain links TRBV6-5 to TRBJ2-2; 9 bases match TRBD2. The length of the CDR3 is 16 residues. The V segment lost 0 bases and the J segment 8 bases; nucleotides outside the gene matches: 7. CDR1 and CDR2 (germline): MNHEY, SVGAGI. This CDR3 reads CASSYSGGGAWGELFF. The DNA of the CDR3 is TGTGCCAGCAGTTACTCTGGCGGGGGGGCCTGGGGGGAGCTGTTTTTT.

The V and J genes are TRBV27 and TRBJ2-7; 10 nucleotides match TRBD1. The CDR3 is made up of 15 amino acids. With 7 bases clipped from V and 7 bases from J, the junction kept 13 bases outside the gene matches. Per the germline V gene, CDR1 is MNHEY and CDR2 is SMNVEV (reference sequence). CDR3 in amino acids: CASMLFPGQGTEQYF. CDR3 in DNA: TGTGCCAGCATGCTCTTCCCGGGACAGGGGACGGAGCAGTACTTC.

This chain connects TRBV5-6 to TRBJ2-5; possibly TRBD1 for D (5 bases). The J call may not be correct, given that the DNA end is closer to TRBJ2-7. This CDR3 region has 13 residues. CDR1 and CDR2 from the germline V gene are SGHDT and YYEEEE. The chain's CDR3 is CASSLGAHYEQYF. The CDR3 DNA is TGTGCCAGCAGCCTAGGGGCTCACTACGAGCAGTACTTC.

This clone occurred once. This chain's CDR3 is CASSLGGGYNEQFF. For the CDR3, the DNA is TGCGCCAGCAGCTTGGGAGGGGGTTACAATGAGCAGTTCTTC. This chain joins TRBV5-1 and TRBJ2-1; TRBD1 might be the D (6 bases). Deletions cut 0 bases from V and 4 bases from J, with 8 bases between. Germline CDR1 reads SGHRS; CDR2 reads YFSETQ. There are 14 residues in the CDR3.

This clone has just a few counts. The genes are TRBV18 and TRBJ1-1; D remains unclear. Trimming took off 3 bases at V and 7 bases at J, with 15 bases between the two ends. Germline CDR1 reads KGHSH; CDR2 reads LQKENI. This CDR3 spans 14 amino acids. The CDR3 region has the DNA TGTGCCAGCTCACCCACGGAGGGCAGAGGTGAAGCTTTCTTT. Translating gives CASSPTEGRGEAFF.

The V and J genes are TRBV5-4 and TRBJ2-2; TRBD2 is a possible D gene (5 bases). CDR1 and CDR2 from the germline V gene are SGHNT and YYREEE (reference sequence). V dropped 4 bases and J dropped 6 bases, with 19 bases sitting between them. This CDR3 spans 16 amino acids. The CDR3 loop is CASSHSADSLAGELFF. The CDR3 region has the DNA TGTGCCAGCAGCCACTCCGCGGACTCCCTGGCCGGGGAGCTGTTTTTT.

The chain combines TRBV9 with TRBJ1-6; D gene unclear. Germline V gives CDR1 SGDLS, CDR2 YYNGEE. V was cut by 5 bases and J by 0 bases, with 12 bases left in between. The CDR3 covers 16 residues. The DNA of the CDR3 is TGTGCCAGCAGTCAAGGGCCCTTCTCCTATAATTCACCCCTCCACTTT. Translating it yields CASSQGPFSYNSPLHF.

The chain is built from TRBV6-5 and TRBJ2-1, with D hard to call. This CDR3 comprises 14 residues. Between the trimmed V and J ends, which lost 0 bases and 7 bases, there was a span of 10 bases. From germline, CDR1 is MNHEY and CDR2 SVGAGI. DNA for the CDR3: TGTGCCAGCAGTTACTCGACGCTGCCTAATGAGCAGTTCTTC. Amino acid sequence: CASSYSTLPNEQFF.

This sequence joins TRBV7-8 and TRBJ1-6; D gene ambiguous. The CDR3 length is 18 residues. V lost 5 bases, J lost 0 bases, and 17 bases lay in between. CDR1 and CDR2 (germline): SGHVS, FQNEAQ. CDR3 amino acids: CASSPNSGPSSYNSPLHF. Here the CDR3 DNA reads TGTGCCAGCAGCCCAAACTCAGGCCCCAGCTCCTATAATTCACCCCTCCACTTT.

The rearrangement links TRBV16 to TRBJ2-7, with D tentatively TRBD2 (6 bases). The V and J ends lost 2 bases and 3 bases respectively, with 17 bases between them. Per the germline V gene, CDR1 is KGHSY and CDR2 is FQNENV. The CDR3 runs to 16 residues. CDR3 in amino acids: CASSQNTGLLNYEQYF. CDR3 nucleotides: TGTGCCAGCAGCCAAAATACAGGACTACTAAACTACGAGCAGTACTTC. Using reference TRBV16 and TRBJ2-7 for the parts outside the CDR3, the full variable domain is GEEVAQTPKHLVRGEGQKAKLYCAPIKGHSYVFWYQQVLKNEFKFLISFQNENVFDETGMPKERFSAKCLPNSPCSLEIQATKLEDSAVYFCASSQNTGLLNYEQYFGPGTRLTVT.

Only a few counts were recorded for this clone. The rearrangement links TRBV6-6 to TRBJ1-5; the D is unclear. The germline V gene has CDR1 MNHNY and CDR2 SVGAGI (reference sequence). The CDR3 spans 16 residues. V was trimmed by 5 bases and J by 0 bases, leaving 14 bases between them. CDR3 region: CASSPTPWGSNQPQHF. DNA for the CDR3: TGTGCCAGCAGTCCAACCCCCTGGGGTAGCAATCAGCCCCAGCATTTT.

The J gene is TRBJ1-2, the V gene TRBV11-2, with D possibly TRBD1 on 6 matching bases. V shed 1 base and J shed 0 bases, with 9 bases lying between them. This CDR3 has 15 amino acids. Germline assignment: CDR1 SGHAT and CDR2 FQNNGV. The CDR3 DNA is TGTGCCAGCAGCTTAGTCCAGGGGCCTAACTATGGCTACACCTTC. It translates to CASSLVQGPNYGYTF.

In nucleotides, the CDR3 is TGCAGCGTTGACCCTAGACAGGGAATAAACACTGAAGCTTTCTTT. This sequence encodes CSVDPRQGINTEAFF. The chain links TRBV29-1 to TRBJ1-1, with TRBD1 matching 7 bases. Germline trimming cut 3 bases from V and 2 bases from J; bases unmatched to any gene: 9. CDR3 length: 15 residues. Germline lookup yields CDR1 SQVTM and CDR2 ANQGSEA.

This rearrangement joins TRBV10-3 to TRBJ1-6, with 8 bases fitting TRBD1. J gave up 11 bases and V 10 bases, and 10 bases lay outside the gene matches. Germline V lookup: CDR1 ENHRY, CDR2 SYGVKD. The CDR3 has 13 amino acids. CDR3 sequence reads: CATGQGTTAPLHF. Here the CDR3 DNA reads TGTGCCACCGGACAGGGAACGACGGCACCCCTCCACTTT.

This clone appeared a single time. The rearrangement joins TRBV19 to TRBJ1-3, with a weak D call TRBD1 (6 bases). Trimming took 7 bases from V and 0 from J, leaving 10 bases between them. Germline V CDR1 and CDR2: LNHDA, SQIVND (reference sequence). The CDR3 is 14 amino acids. The CDR3 coding sequence is TGTGCCAGTACCGGACAGACCTCTGGAAACACCATATATTTT. It encodes CASTGQTSGNTIYF.

This clone was detected a few times. This chain links TRBV6-4 with TRBJ1-4, with 7 bases identical to TRBD1. CDR3 size: 13 residues. The germline V gene has CDR1 MRHNA and CDR2 SNTAGT. Germline trimming cut 3 bases from V and 9 bases from J; bases unmatched to any gene: 4. The CDR3 DNA is TGTGCCAGCAGTGAACGGACAGGTCAAAAACTGTTTTTT. It yields the protein CASSERTGQKLFF.

The J gene is TRBJ2-7, the V gene TRBV9, with 9 positions matching TRBD1. The J segment lost 1 base and the V segment lost 3 bases, leaving 5 bases of the junction unmatched. The CDR3 is 15 amino acids. Germline loops: CDR1 SGDLS, CDR2 YYNGEE. CDR3 DNA sequence: TGTGCCAGCAGCGGCCGGGACAGGGAGTCCTACGAGCAGTACTTC. This sequence encodes CASSGRDRESYEQYF.

This rearrangement joins TRBV5-1 to TRBJ1-2; possible D gene TRBD1, 5 bases. The V end was cut by 0 bases, the J end by 3 bases, with 12 bases between. This CDR3 is built from 15 residues. Germline CDR1 SGHRS, CDR2 YFSETQ. The CDR3 sequence is CASSLGRGLDYGYTF. The CDR3, as DNA: TGCGCCAGCAGCTTGGGCCGGGGGTTGGACTATGGCTACACCTTC.

The chain has TRBV12-5 and TRBJ1-5; 7 bases fit TRBD1. The CDR3 extends over 17 amino acids. The trim removed 0 bases at V and 6 bases at J, leaving 11 bases unmatched. Germline V CDR1 and CDR2: LGHNT, FRNRAP. This CDR3 is CASGLVLAGGGGQPQHF. Here the CDR3 DNA reads TGTGCTAGTGGTTTGGTACTGGCAGGGGGAGGGGGTCAGCCCCAGCATTTT.

This clone was seen a handful of times. The chain uses TRBV4-2 and TRBJ2-1, with unresolved D. Germline-derived CDR1 and CDR2 are LGHNA and YNFKEQ. The CDR3 spans 15 residues. Between the trimmed V and J ends, which lost 4 bases and 7 bases, there was a span of 17 bases. For the CDR3, the DNA is TGTGCCAGCAGCCCCCGTTCTGACCCCCCGAATGAGCAGTTCTTC. Residues: CASSPRSDPPNEQFF.

This chain connects TRBV5-1 to TRBJ2-2, with 8 positions matching TRBD1. The V and J ends lost 4 bases and 4 bases, in that order; junction bases with no gene match: 6. CDR1 is SGHRS, CDR2 YFSETQ, per germline. The CDR3 length is 15 residues. As DNA, the CDR3 is TGCGCCAGCAGCCCCTGGACAGGGAGCACCGGGGAGCTGTTTTTT. This sequence encodes CASSPWTGSTGELFF. The full variable domain, rest sourced from reference TRBV5-1 and TRBJ2-2, is KAGVTQTPRYLIKTRGQQVTLSCSPISGHRSVSWYQQTPGQGLQFLFEYFSETQRNKGNFPGRFSGRQFSNSRSEMNVSTLELGDSALYLCASSPWTGSTGELFFGEGSRLTVL.

CDR3 protein: CASSLRTVEAFF. Here the CDR3 DNA reads TGTGCCAGCTCCCTCAGGACGGTTGAAGCTTTCTTT. This chain uses TRBV18 with TRBJ1-1; no reliable D call. Trimming shortened V by 6 bases and J by 7 bases, and 12 bases separated the two germline ends. The CDR3 runs to 12 residues. Germline loops: CDR1 KGHSH, CDR2 LQKENI. Together with reference TRBV18 and TRBJ1-1, the CDR3 gives the full variable domain: NAGVMQNPRHLVRRRGQEARLRCSPMKGHSHVYWYRQLPEEGLKFMVYLQKENIIDESGMPKERFSAEFPKEGPSILRIQQVVRGDSAAYFCASSLRTVEAFFGQGTRLTVV.

The gene calls are TRBV2 and TRBJ1-1, with D perhaps TRBD1 (5 bases). CDR3 length: 12 amino acids. CDR1 is SNHLY and CDR2 is FYNNEI in the germline V gene. V was trimmed by 8 bases and J by 7 bases, leaving 14 bases between them. This CDR3 is CASGRGIGEAFF. The CDR3 region has the DNA TGTGCCAGCGGCCGGGGGATCGGTGAAGCTTTCTTT.

The V and J genes are TRBV15 and TRBJ1-5, with TRBD1 identical over 8 bases. V gave up 7 bases and J gave up 4 bases; unmatched junction bases: 9. CDR1 and CDR2 from the germline V gene are LNHNV and YYDKDF (reference sequence). The CDR3 is made up of 15 amino acids. The CDR3 reads CATTVDRDLNQPQHF. CDR3 coding DNA: TGTGCCACCACCGTGGACAGGGACCTTAATCAGCCCCAGCATTTT.

The genes are TRBV4-2 and TRBJ2-3; weak D call: TRBD2 (5 bases). In germline, CDR1 is LGHNA, CDR2 YNFKEQ. Deletions cut 0 bases from V and 1 base from J, with 14 bases between. The CDR3 consists of 17 residues. CDR3 protein: CASSQDRVEAGTDTQYF. The CDR3 bases are TGTGCCAGCAGCCAAGATCGGGTGGAAGCGGGCACAGATACGCAGTATTTT.